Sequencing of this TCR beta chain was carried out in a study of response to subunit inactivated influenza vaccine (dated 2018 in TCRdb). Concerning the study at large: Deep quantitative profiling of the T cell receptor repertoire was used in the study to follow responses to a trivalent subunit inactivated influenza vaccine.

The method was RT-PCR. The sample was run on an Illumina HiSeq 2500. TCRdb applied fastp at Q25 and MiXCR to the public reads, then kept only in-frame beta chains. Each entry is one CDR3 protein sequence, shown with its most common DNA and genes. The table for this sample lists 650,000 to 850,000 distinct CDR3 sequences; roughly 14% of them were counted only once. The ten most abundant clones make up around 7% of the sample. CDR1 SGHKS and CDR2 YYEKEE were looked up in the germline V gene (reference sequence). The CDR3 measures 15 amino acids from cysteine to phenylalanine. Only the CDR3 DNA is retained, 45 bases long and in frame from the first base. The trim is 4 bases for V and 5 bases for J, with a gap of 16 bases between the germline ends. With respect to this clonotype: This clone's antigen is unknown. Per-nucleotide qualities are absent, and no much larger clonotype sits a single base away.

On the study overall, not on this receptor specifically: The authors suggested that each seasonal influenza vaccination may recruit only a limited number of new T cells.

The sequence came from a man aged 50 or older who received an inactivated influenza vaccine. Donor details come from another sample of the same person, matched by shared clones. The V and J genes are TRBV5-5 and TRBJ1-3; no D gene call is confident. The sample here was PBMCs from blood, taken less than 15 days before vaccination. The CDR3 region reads CASSQTGSVRNTIYF. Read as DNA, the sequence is TGTGCCAGCAGCCAGACCGGGTCCGTCCGAAACACCATATATTTT.